This TCR beta chain is from a study of long-term antiretroviral therapy in people with HIV. All participants with HIV were treated in the United States. Prior to DNA extraction, the samples held 1-10 million cryopreserved PBMC. The V gene lost 0 bases and the J gene lost 2 bases, with 6 bases spanning the gap. CDR3 size: 14 residues. Per the germline V gene, CDR1 is LNHDA and CDR2 is SQIVND (reference sequence). The libraries were made with immunoSEQ v3.0 at survey level. Data came from immunoSEQ multiplex PCR; TCRdb stores just in-frame clones and leaves some out. Here the sample spans 25,000 to 35,000 clones, 70% to 90% being singletons. This clone came up once.

The chain links TRBV19 to TRBJ2-3; no definite D call. Sequences were derived from unsorted PBMCs, sampled 0.8 years before starting antiretroviral therapy. The sequence came from a man younger than 30 with HIV. CDR3 sequence: CASSIDHFTDTQYF. CDR3 nucleotides: TGTGCCAGTAGTATAGATCACTTCACAGATACGCAGTATTTT. Looking up the rest from reference TRBV19 and TRBJ2-3 gives the full variable domain: DGGITQSPKYLFRKEGQNVTLSCEQNLNHDAMYWYRQDPGQGLRLIYYSQIVNDFQKGDIAEGYSVSREKKESFPLTVTSAQKNPTAFYLCASSIDHFTDTQYFGPGTRLTVL.